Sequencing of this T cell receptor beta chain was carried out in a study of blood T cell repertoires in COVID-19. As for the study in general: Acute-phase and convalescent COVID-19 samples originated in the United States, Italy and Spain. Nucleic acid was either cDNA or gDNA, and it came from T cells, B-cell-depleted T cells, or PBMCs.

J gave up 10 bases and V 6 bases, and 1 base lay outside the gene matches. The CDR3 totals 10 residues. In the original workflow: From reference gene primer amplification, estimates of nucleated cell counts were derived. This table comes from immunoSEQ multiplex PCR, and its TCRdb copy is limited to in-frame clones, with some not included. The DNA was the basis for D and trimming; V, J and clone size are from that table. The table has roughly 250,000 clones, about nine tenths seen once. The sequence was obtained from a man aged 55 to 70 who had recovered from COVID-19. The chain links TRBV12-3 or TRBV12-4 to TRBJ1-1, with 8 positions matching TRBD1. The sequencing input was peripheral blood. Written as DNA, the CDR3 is TGTGCCAGCAGGGGACAGGCAGCTTTCTTT. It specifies CASRGQAAFF.